The T cell receptor (beta chain) described here comes from a study of cytomegalovirus exposure and HLA in healthy donors (dated by TCRdb to about 2017). The study in broad terms: In an earlier analysis of 450 to 750 of the donors, under 300 Gb of sequence data and some 120 million unique TCR beta sequences from about 179 million T cells were reported. Around 300 gigabases of sequencing data and roughly 90 million unique TCR sequences were included in an early release covering under 650 HLA-typed donors. The genetic ancestry cluster associated with self-reported Caucasian donors included 81% of the roughly 360 genotyped donors. The aim of the study was to test whether cataloging public T cell receptors could identify signatures of past pathogen exposure. Using immunosequencing, the study profiled T cell repertoires from about 610 subjects and related those repertoires to cytomegalovirus serostatus. Along with the roughly 700-subject first cohort, a separate validation cohort of 120 different subjects was used. High-throughput TCR immunosequencing, statistical association of individual TCRs with disease status, and machine learning were combined to predict cytomegalovirus infection status. To study patterns of TCR occurrence, a later analysis re-analyzed previously published TCR beta repertoires from several hundred donors and added high-resolution HLA genotyping. Rather than drawing on any new phenotypic data, the later analysis identified candidate immune exposures from TCR beta sequences and the way those sequences occurred across donors. In an earlier analysis of over 550 of the donors, high-throughput TCR beta sequencing was used to judge whether each TCR beta V gene segment behaved as functional or pseudogenic. Donor age, sex, ethnicity and CMV serostatus were compiled alongside the repertoire data. Genome-wide SNP genotypes for about three fifths of the roughly 700 donors were used in a later genetic analysis, which treated that subset as a discovery cohort. Every repertoire in the discovery cohort had been generated on one and the same sequencing platform. Both class I and class II loci were covered by HLA typing, at four-digit resolution. Typing coverage differed by locus: A, B, C, DRB1 and DQB1 were typed in roughly 629-630 donors, DQA1 in roughly 500, DPA1 in 600 to 610, and DPB1 in around 490. Because of strong linkage in the cohort, four or five DR-DQ haplotypes were treated as single units for association and clustering. Among 300 to 500 genotyped donors of the cohort, an average of approximately 200,000 unique TCR beta nucleotide sequences was sequenced per donor, of which roughly 17% were non-productive.

Taken from cysteine to phenylalanine, the CDR3 has 14 residues. Only the CDR3 DNA stays, 42 bases, in frame from base 1. V lost 4 bases and J lost 8 bases, and the count of bases not matched to a germline gene is 9. The germline V gene (reference sequence) provides CDR1 SEHNR and CDR2 FQNEAQ. The cohort was made up of roughly 670 healthy bone marrow donors. At the time of sampling, every cohort member was nominally healthy, though immune exposures that went unrecorded were likely present. CMV serostatus was recorded as positive for about 300 and negative for about 55% of the roughly 670 cohort members, whereas no CMV serostatus was recorded for the donor in question. A peripheral blood sample was provided by each donor, and peripheral blood mononuclear cells were used for TCR beta sequencing. Genomic DNA was extracted from the blood cell samples with the Qiagen DNeasy Blood Extraction Kit. Study-level results and caveats: A later analysis found that most CMV-associated TCR beta chains appeared HLA-restricted, with HLA associations seemingly driven largely by CMV exposure. V-gene and J-gene trimming of TCR beta chains was associated with a missense DCLRE1C variant in a later genetic analysis, and the association was replicated in an independent cohort. According to a later genetic analysis, donors in an Asian-associated ancestry cluster had fewer N-insertions in productive TCRs than the roughly 670-donor mean. Some IMGT-functional V segments, including TRBV6-2 and TRBV6-3, could not be told apart with the 87-base-pair reads, so those segments were excluded. In a later analysis, HLA-associated TCR beta chains showed more clonal expansion and lower generation probabilities than non-associated chains that were equally common. Because HLA typing was unavailable for some donors at each locus, only the typed subset was used in association tests. According to a later analysis, TCR association rates differed among HLA loci, with DRB1 alleles showing the most associated TCRs and HLA-C alleles showing the fewest. The sequencing pipeline was judged likely to have produced a cluster of highly shared sequence variants as a technical artifact. Immune exposure information for the cohort was limited to CMV serostatus. Most TCR sequences were observed very rarely across donors, whereas some public TCRs were present in many individuals. In vitro tests confirmed that a few of the cytomegalovirus-associated TCR beta chains recognize cytomegalovirus antigens. A later analysis associated 16,951 TCR beta sequences with specific HLA alleles at a false discovery rate of 0.05. When HLA alleles, especially DR and DQ, strongly co-occurred, TCR associations were difficult to assign to individual alleles. Only TCR beta chains were sequenced in this cohort, and the absence of alpha or paired-chain data limited detectable features. In both the original and validation cohorts, the classifier was reported to diagnose cytomegalovirus status with high specificity and sensitivity. It was suggested by the authors that the approach could potentially be generalized to other disease states and immunological phenotypes. A further reported finding was that TCR beta sequences accurately predicted the HLA-A and HLA-B alleles for most subjects in the first cohort. Some 15 rarely observed V segments, including chromosome 9 orphons, were excluded from the earlier analysis of a few hundred of the donors because counts were too low. Linkage disequilibrium might explain the correlated functional status among segregating V segments, but an unknown experimental factor could not be excluded. Broadly in line with IMGT annotations, most TCR beta V segments showed up in productive rearrangements about 87% or about 30% of the time in an earlier analysis of 587 of the donors. In the study, about 150 TCR beta chains were listed as associated with cytomegalovirus. A later analysis reported that several top co-occurrence clusters appeared linked to parvovirus B19, influenza, CMV and Epstein-Barr virus. Sequencing depth was assumed to be roughly uniform across donors in the presence/absence analyses, though that assumption may not hold.

Libraries were prepared through the immunoSEQ multiplex PCR assay. For the multiplex PCR, a mixture combining 60 forward primers for TCR Vbeta segments and 13 reverse primers for TCR Jbeta segments was used. The CDR3 region of rearranged TCR beta genes was amplified from genomic DNA by a multiplex PCR assay. The amplified TCR beta libraries were sequenced on the Illumina HiSeq System as 87-base-pair reads. Per the source publication's procedure: A later analysis counted 65 million to 90 million unique TCR beta chains across the 550 to 750 repertoires, and roughly 9.9 million of these chains were shared by at least two donors. A nearest-neighbor algorithm error-corrected the raw reads and collapsed the reads into unique sequences, merging closely related sequences to remove PCR and sequencing errors. To assign V, D and J gene segments, CDR3 sequences were aligned to IMGT reference sequences. Each retained sequence needed at least a six-nucleotide match to both a V gene segment and a J gene segment. A rearrangement counted as productive if the CDR3 had no stop codons and remained in frame with V and J, and every other rearrangement counted as non-productive. CDR3 was defined by IMGT convention, running from the second conserved V-encoded cysteine to the conserved J-encoded phenylalanine. The earlier analysis of some 600 of the donors excluded sequences that lacked an unambiguous match to a single V gene segment. An earlier analysis of under 750 of the donors called V segments functional above 56.7% productive rearrangements and segregating when the between-donor standard deviation exceeded 5%. A statistical classification framework was developed to diagnose cytomegalovirus status using the catalog of TCR beta chain sequences. V and J gene assignment, in a later analysis, came from comparing TCR nucleotide sequences with IMGT/GENE-DB human TR gene sequences. A later analysis assigned CDR3 sequences and most-parsimonious VDJ recombination scenarios with the TCRdist pipeline. In a later analysis, each TCR beta chain was defined by its CDR3 amino acid sequence together with its V-gene family, and reads without a unique V-gene family were excluded. As a way to deal with suspected cross-contamination and a sequencing artifact, a later analysis dropped under 600 nucleotide sequences that were highly shared and had low generation probability. In a later analysis, a clonal expansion index for each public chain was calculated from normalized within-repertoire ranks of inferred template counts. A later analysis computed generation probabilities with a VDJ recombination model fitted to out-of-frame rearrangements, and checked the results against IGoR. In a later analysis, hypergeometric tests were used to score TCR-TCR, TCR-HLA and TCR-CMV co-occurrence, with a repertoire-size bias correction applied to TCR pairs. A later analysis estimated false discovery rates by permuting HLA or CMV assignments 20 times. In a later analysis, co-occurring TCRs were grouped using DBSCAN, with TCRdist sequence similarity added in when clustering inside HLA-allele-positive subsets. Repertoires with fewer than 30,000 or more than 120,000 public chains, plus five repertoires with anomalous nucleotide sharing, were excluded from co-occurrence clustering. TCRdb limited this immuneACCESS table to in-frame rearrangements with V and J called. A share of clones is missing; checked studies link under half to unresolved V genes, and the rest is unexplained. V and J calls and clone size follow that table, whereas D and trimming were derived from the DNA. This sample gives some 150,000 clones in total; about 76% of them show up just once. The top ten clones comprise 3.5% to 4.5% of the sample.

About this clone: Its antigen remains undetermined. Base qualities are missing; no much larger clone stands one base away.

Recombination joined TRBV7-9 with TRBJ2-5; 8 bases in the middle match TRBD2. Material for sequencing was PBMCs. This clonotype originated in a human donor in good health. CDR3 loop: CASSSLSGTDTQYF. The DNA sequence reads TGTGCCAGCAGCTCACTTAGCGGGACGGATACCCAGTACTTC.